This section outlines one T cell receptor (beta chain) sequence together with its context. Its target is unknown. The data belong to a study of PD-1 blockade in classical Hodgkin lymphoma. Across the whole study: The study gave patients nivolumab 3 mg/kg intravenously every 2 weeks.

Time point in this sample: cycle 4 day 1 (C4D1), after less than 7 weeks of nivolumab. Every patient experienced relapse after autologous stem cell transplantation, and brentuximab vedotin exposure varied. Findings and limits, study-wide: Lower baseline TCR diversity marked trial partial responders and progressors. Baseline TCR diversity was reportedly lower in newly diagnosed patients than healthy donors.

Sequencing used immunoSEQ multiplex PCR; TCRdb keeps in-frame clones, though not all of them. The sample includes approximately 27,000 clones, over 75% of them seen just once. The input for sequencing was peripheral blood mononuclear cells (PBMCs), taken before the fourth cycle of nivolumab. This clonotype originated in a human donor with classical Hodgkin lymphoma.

CDR3 sequence: CASSQVDLVSTDTQYF. In nucleotides, the CDR3 is TGCGCCAGCAGCCAAGTGGATCTGGTTAGCACAGATACGCAGTATTTT. The chain has TRBV4-1 and TRBJ2-3; no definite D call. CDR3 size: 16 residues. CDR1 is MGHRA and CDR2 is YSYEKL in the germline V gene. Trimming cost V 1 base and J 0 bases, with 11 bases left between them.